The 22 T cell receptor beta chains in this list originate from one sample, sequenced in a study of OX40 agonist ivuxolimab in advanced cancers. Measured with immunoSEQ multiplex PCR; TCRdb has only the in-frame clones, and not every one. Found here are tens of thousands of clones, 84% of them singletons; the top ten hold 0.55% to 0.65%. This sample comprised CD4+ or CD8+ T cells sorted from blood, obtained in a trial of the OX40 agonist ivuxolimab. Receptors originate from an adult with an advanced solid tumor such as melanoma, head and neck, liver or kidney cancer.

The chain employs TRBV5-1 and TRBJ1-4, with 8 positions matching TRBD1. In germline, CDR1 is SGHRS, CDR2 YFSETQ. The CDR3 sequence is 14 residues long. Trimming cost V 6 bases and J 2 bases; bases outside gene matches: 3. The CDR3 sequence is CASTTGGTNEKLFF. CDR3 DNA: TGCGCCAGCACTACAGGGGGGACTAATGAAAAACTGTTTTTT.

The J gene is TRBJ1-2, the V gene TRBV5-1; tentative D call: TRBD1 (5 bases). The V end was cut by 4 bases, the J end by 6 bases, with 19 bases between. Germline V gives CDR1 SGHRS, CDR2 YFSETQ. The CDR3 runs 15 residues. CDR3 protein: CASSRGNEGWDGYTF. The CDR3 DNA follows: TGCGCCAGCAGCCGGGGGAATGAAGGTTGGGATGGCTACACCTTC.

This CDR3 reads CASSLTTGDNYGYTF. The DNA of the CDR3 is TGTGCCAGCAGCTTGACGACAGGGGATAACTATGGCTACACCTTC. The V call is TRBV7-2, the J call TRBJ1-2; 8 positions match TRBD1. The V gene end was trimmed by 3 bases and the J gene end by 1 base; junction bases not matched to a gene: 4. The CDR3 contains 15 residues. Germline values: CDR1 SGHTA, CDR2 FQGNSA.

This sequence joins TRBV30 and TRBJ1-6; maybe TRBD1 (6 bases). The CDR3 covers 16 residues. CDR1 and CDR2 from the germline V gene are GTSNPN and SVGIG (reference sequence). Trimming left V 0 bases short and J 10 bases short, with 19 bases between. The CDR3 nucleotides are TGTGCCTGGAGTGTATTTCCAACAGGGTACCAATCACCCCTCCACTTT. Its protein product is CAWSVFPTGYQSPLHF.

In nucleotides, the CDR3 is TGCGCCAGCAGCCAATGGAGTGGGCTTGGCACTGAAGCTTTCTTT. This translates into CASSQWSGLGTEAFF. The chain is built from TRBV4-1 and TRBJ1-1; D is uncertain. The CDR3 length is 15 residues. Trimming cost V 2 bases and J 4 bases, with 14 bases left between them. Germline CDR1 and CDR2: MGHRA and YSYEKL.

The V call is TRBV7-9, the J call TRBJ1-5, with D perhaps TRBD1 (5 bases). The germline V gene has CDR1 SEHNR and CDR2 FQNEAQ (reference sequence). The CDR3 contains 14 residues. The V end was cut by 1 base, the J end by 6 bases, with 10 bases between. CDR3 coding DNA: TGTGCCAGCAGCTTAGTAGGGGACGGTCAGCCCCAGCATTTT. Its protein product is CASSLVGDGQPQHF.

The chain couples TRBV5-6 to TRBJ1-2; no clear D gene. Trimming cost V 2 bases and J 8 bases, with 16 bases left between them. Germline-derived CDR1 and CDR2 are SGHDT and YYEEEE. The CDR3 contains 14 residues. The CDR3: CASSFRDARLGYTF. DNA for the CDR3: TGTGCCAGCAGCTTTCGAGACGCCCGTTTGGGCTACACCTTC.

The chain joins TRBV6-1 to TRBJ1-2; D is perhaps TRBD1 (5 bases). CDR3 length: 13 residues. Deletions cut 6 bases from V and 6 bases from J, with 14 bases between. Germline lookup yields CDR1 MNHNS and CDR2 SASEGT. CDR3 protein: CASRATGTHGYTF. In DNA form, the CDR3 reads TGTGCCAGCAGAGCAACAGGTACCCATGGCTACACCTTC.

The V and J genes are TRBV19 and TRBJ1-2; 8 bases line up with TRBD1. V trimming: 5 bases; J trimming: 4 bases; junction bases outside the gene matches: 15. Germline V CDR1 and CDR2: LNHDA, SQIVND (reference sequence). The CDR3 has 17 residues. CDR3 in DNA: TGTGCCAGTAGTCCCCCTGGGATGGACAGGGTTTTCTATGGCTACACCTTC. Protein: CASSPPGMDRVFYGYTF. Full variable domain (remainder filled in from reference TRBV19 and TRBJ1-2): DGGITQSPKYLFRKEGQNVTLSCEQNLNHDAMYWYRQDPGQGLRLIYYSQIVNDFQKGDIAEGYSVSREKKESFPLTVTSAQKNPTAFYLCASSPPGMDRVFYGYTFGSGTRLTVV.

The genes are TRBV18 and TRBJ1-4; D might be TRBD1 (6 bases). V lost 6 bases and J 8 bases, leaving 13 bases between the germline ends. Germline CDR1 KGHSH, CDR2 LQKENI. CDR3 length: 13 amino acids. CDR3 amino acids: CASSPGEIEKLFF. CDR3 in DNA: TGTGCCAGCTCTCCAGGGGAGATAGAAAAACTGTTTTTT.

The V and J genes are TRBV7-9 and TRBJ2-7, with TRBD1 identical over 9 bases. CDR3 length equals 15 residues. The ends lost 3 bases at V and 5 bases at J; junction bases unmatched: 8. CDR1 SEHNR and CDR2 FQNEAQ come from the germline V gene (reference sequence). The CDR3 region is CASSFSPTGGHEQYF. The CDR3 nucleotides read TGTGCCAGCAGCTTCTCTCCAACAGGGGGCCACGAGCAGTACTTC.

The chain is built from TRBV4-1 and TRBJ2-6; D might be TRBD1 or TRBD2, each matching 6 bases. There are 16 residues in the CDR3. V was clipped by 5 bases and J by 4 bases, with 15 bases between them. Per the germline V gene, CDR1 is MGHRA and CDR2 is YSYEKL. CDR3 nucleotides: TGCGCCAGCAGCTATGGAGGGGGGCTAGGGGCCAACGTCCTGACTTTC. Encoded protein: CASSYGGGLGANVLTF.

The chain couples TRBV5-1 to TRBJ2-7; TRBD1 might be the D (7 bases). V shed 1 base and J shed 4 bases, with 15 bases lying between them. The CDR3 is 15 amino acids. The germline V gene encodes CDR1 SGHRS and CDR2 YFSETQ. The CDR3 loop is CASSLQGGGGYEQYF. The DNA of the CDR3 is TGCGCCAGCAGCTTGCAGGGGGGAGGAGGGTACGAGCAGTACTTC.

The chain is built from TRBV7-3 and TRBJ2-1; 12 bases match TRBD2. Unmatched junction bases numbered 8, after V lost 5 bases and J lost 6 bases. The CDR3 has 16 residues. Germline CDR1 is SGHTA and CDR2 is FQGTGA. CDR3 nucleotide sequence: TGTGCCAGCAGCCCCTCTAGCGGGGGGGCGATCAATGAGCAGTTCTTC. It yields the protein CASSPSSGGAINEQFF. The full variable domain, in which reference TRBV7-3 and TRBJ2-1 provide the parts outside the CDR3, is GAGVSQTPSNKVTEKGKYVELRCDPISGHTALYWYRQSLGQGPEFLIYFQGTGAADDSGLPNDRFFAVRPEGSVSTLKIQRTERGDSAVYLCASSPSSGGAINEQFFGPGTRLTVL.

The V gene is TRBV2, the J gene TRBJ2-7, with D possibly TRBD2 on 6 matching bases. The CDR3 totals 16 residues. The V end was cut by 2 bases, the J end by 7 bases, with 21 bases between. Germline V lookup: CDR1 SNHLY, CDR2 FYNNEI. The CDR3 here is CASSEIGAVRGGEQYF. The CDR3 DNA follows: TGTGCCAGCAGTGAAATCGGGGCCGTACGCGGAGGGGAGCAGTACTTC.

This chain joins TRBV5-6 and TRBJ1-2, with 7 bases identical to TRBD1. The V gene end was trimmed by 4 bases and the J gene end by 4 bases; junction bases not matched to a gene: 4. This CDR3 contains 13 residues. Germline V CDR1 and CDR2: SGHDT, YYEEEE. CDR3 in DNA: TGTGCCAGCAGCCCGGGACAGCCCTATGGCTACACCTTC. Amino acid sequence: CASSPGQPYGYTF. Full variable domain (remainder filled in from reference TRBV5-6 and TRBJ1-2): DAGVTQSPTHLIKTRGQQVTLRCSPKSGHDTVSWYQQALGQGPQFIFQYYEEEERQRGNFPDRFSGHQFPNYSSELNVNALLLGDSALYLCASSPGQPYGYTFGSGTRLTVV.

This chain links TRBV7-9 with TRBJ2-3; D call uncertain. Between the trimmed V and J ends, which lost 5 bases and 2 bases, there was a span of 5 bases. This CDR3 region has 12 residues. Germline-derived CDR1 and CDR2 are SEHNR and FQNEAQ (reference sequence). CDR3 DNA: TGTGCCAGCAGCCCTTACACAGATACGCAGTATTTT. Protein product: CASSPYTDTQYF.

For the CDR3, the DNA is TGTGCCAGCAGCTTAGGAGTTAGGCAGAACACTGAAGCTTTCTTT. Translated, it gives CASSLGVRQNTEAFF. The chain couples TRBV7-8 to TRBJ1-1; D is unresolved. This CDR3 is 15 amino acids long. The V gene lost 1 base and the J gene lost 1 base, with 10 bases spanning the gap. Germline values: CDR1 SGHVS, CDR2 FQNEAQ. The full variable domain, in which reference TRBV7-8 and TRBJ1-1 provide the parts outside the CDR3, is GAGVSQSPRYKVAKRGQDVALRCDPISGHVSLFWYQQALGQGPEFLTYFQNEAQLDKSGLPSDRFFAERPEGSVSTLKIQRTQQEDSAVYLCASSLGVRQNTEAFFGQGTRLTVV.

This clone was seen a single time. The V gene is TRBV7-2, the J gene TRBJ2-3; D unresolved. CDR3 length: 14 amino acids. The ends were cut back, 1 base at V and 6 bases at J, with 11 bases in the middle. Germline V CDR1 and CDR2: SGHTA, FQGNSA. The CDR3 DNA is TGTGCCAGCAGCTTAGGGCGAGCCGCCGATACGCAGTATTTT. Amino acids: CASSLGRAADTQYF. The complete variable domain, with remaining parts taken from reference TRBV7-2 and TRBJ2-3, reads GAGVSQSPSNKVTEKGKDVELRCDPISGHTALYWYRQSLGQGLEFLIYFQGNSAPDKSGLPSDRFSAERTGGSVSTLTIQRTQQEDSAVYLCASSLGRAADTQYFGPGTRLTVL.

The chain carries TRBV6-5 and TRBJ1-2, with 8 bases identical to TRBD1. V trimming: 5 bases; J trimming: 6 bases; junction bases outside the gene matches: 5. Germline CDR1 reads MNHEY; CDR2 reads SVGAGI. This CDR3 is 13 amino acids long. The CDR3 region has the DNA TGTGCCAGCAGTCAACCAGGGGGCAATGGCTACACCTTC. Its translation: CASSQPGGNGYTF.

The gene calls are TRBV5-4 and TRBJ2-7; TRBD1 agrees at 7 bases. The CDR3 has 17 amino acids. In germline, CDR1 is SGHNT, CDR2 YYREEE (reference sequence). Trimming removed 4 bases from V and 0 bases from J; junction bases left unmatched: 13. The CDR3 reads CASSPRLGQRSSYEQYF. DNA for the CDR3: TGTGCCAGCAGCCCACGGTTGGGACAGAGAAGCTCCTACGAGCAGTACTTC.

The chain couples TRBV2 to TRBJ2-1; maybe TRBD2 (6 bases). The ends were cut back, 6 bases at V and 8 bases at J, with 23 bases in the middle. Germline CDR1 is SNHLY and CDR2 is FYNNEI. The CDR3 loop spans 16 amino acids. CDR3 loop: CASRDYKLDNSHEQFF. The CDR3 nucleotides read TGTGCCAGCAGGGACTACAAACTGGACAATTCCCATGAGCAGTTCTTC.